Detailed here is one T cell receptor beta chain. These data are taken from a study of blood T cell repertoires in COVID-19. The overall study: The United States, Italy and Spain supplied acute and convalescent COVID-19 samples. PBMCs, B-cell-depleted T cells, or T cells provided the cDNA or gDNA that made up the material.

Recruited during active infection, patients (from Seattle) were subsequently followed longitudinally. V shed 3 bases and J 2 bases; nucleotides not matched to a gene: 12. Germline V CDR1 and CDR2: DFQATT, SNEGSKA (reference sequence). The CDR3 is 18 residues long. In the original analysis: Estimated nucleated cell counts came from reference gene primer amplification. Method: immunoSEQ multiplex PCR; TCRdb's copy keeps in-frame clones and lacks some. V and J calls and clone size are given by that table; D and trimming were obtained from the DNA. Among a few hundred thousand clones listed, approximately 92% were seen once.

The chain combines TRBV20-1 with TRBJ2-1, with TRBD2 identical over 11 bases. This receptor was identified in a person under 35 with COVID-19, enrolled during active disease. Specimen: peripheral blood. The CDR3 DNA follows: TGCAGTGCTAGTGGGGGGCTAGCGGGAGGAGGCCCCTACAATGAGCAGTTCTTC. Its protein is CSASGGLAGGGPYNEQFF.